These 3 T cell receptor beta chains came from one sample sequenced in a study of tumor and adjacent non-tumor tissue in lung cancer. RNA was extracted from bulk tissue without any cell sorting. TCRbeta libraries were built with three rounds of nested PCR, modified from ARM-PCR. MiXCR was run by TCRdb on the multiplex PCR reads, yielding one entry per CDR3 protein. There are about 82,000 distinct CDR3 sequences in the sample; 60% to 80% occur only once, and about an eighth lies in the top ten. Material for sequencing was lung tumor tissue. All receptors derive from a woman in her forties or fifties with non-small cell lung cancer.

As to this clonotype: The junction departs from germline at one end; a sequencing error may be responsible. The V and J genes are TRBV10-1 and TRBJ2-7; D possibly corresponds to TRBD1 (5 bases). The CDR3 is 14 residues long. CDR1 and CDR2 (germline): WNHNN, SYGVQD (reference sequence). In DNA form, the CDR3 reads TGCGCCAGCAGTGACCCAGGGAAGGGATACGAGCACTACTTC. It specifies CASSDPGKGYEHYF.

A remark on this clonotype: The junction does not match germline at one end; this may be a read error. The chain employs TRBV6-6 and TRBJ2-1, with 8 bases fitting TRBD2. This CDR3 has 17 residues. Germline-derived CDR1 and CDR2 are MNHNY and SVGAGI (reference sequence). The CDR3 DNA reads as TGTGCCAGCGGTTACTCGAATCCTAGCGGGCAGTACAATGTGCAGTTCTTC. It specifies CASGYSNPSGQYNVQFF.

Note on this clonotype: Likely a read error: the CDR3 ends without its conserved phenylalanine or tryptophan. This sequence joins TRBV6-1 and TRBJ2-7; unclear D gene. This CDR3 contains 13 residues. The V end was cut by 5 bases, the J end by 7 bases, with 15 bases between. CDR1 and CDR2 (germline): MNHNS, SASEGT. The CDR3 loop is CASSCEVRAEQYS. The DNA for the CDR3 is TGTGCCAGCAGTTGTGAAGTAAGGGCGGAGCAGTACTCC.